The TCR beta chain described here comes from a study of sequential checkpoint blockade in melanoma. The ends were cut back, 1 base at V and 4 bases at J, with 11 bases in the middle. Per the germline V gene, CDR1 is MDHEN and CDR2 is SYDVKM. The CDR3 consists of 16 residues. Using immunoSEQ multiplex PCR, the repertoire was profiled, and TCRdb retains in-frame clones only, with some absent. Of about 21,000 clones listed, around 80% are singletons. Noted treatment: randomized to nivolumab then ipilimumab (arm A) or the reverse (arm B). The sequenced sample was CD8+ T cells sorted from blood (inferred from file names), obtained from a patient given nivolumab and ipilimumab in sequence. The chain combines TRBV28 with TRBJ1-6; D unclear. The TCR was taken from a human donor with melanoma. As DNA, the CDR3 is TGTGCCAGCAGTTTATTAAGGACGGGGTATAATTCACCCCTCCACTTT. Translated: CASSLLRTGYNSPLHF.